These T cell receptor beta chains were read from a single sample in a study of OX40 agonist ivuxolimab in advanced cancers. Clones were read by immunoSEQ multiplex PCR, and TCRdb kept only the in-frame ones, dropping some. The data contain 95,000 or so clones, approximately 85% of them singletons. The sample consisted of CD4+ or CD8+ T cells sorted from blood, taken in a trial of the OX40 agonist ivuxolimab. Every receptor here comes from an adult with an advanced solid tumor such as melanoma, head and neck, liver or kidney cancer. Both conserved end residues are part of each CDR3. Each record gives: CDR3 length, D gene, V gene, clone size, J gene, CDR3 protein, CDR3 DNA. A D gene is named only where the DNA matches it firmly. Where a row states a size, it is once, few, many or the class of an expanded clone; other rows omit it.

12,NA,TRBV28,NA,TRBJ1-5,CATRGTNQPQHF,TGTGCCACCCGGGGCACCAATCAGCCCCAGCATTTT
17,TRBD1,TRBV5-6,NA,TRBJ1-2,CASSSDTMDREGKGYTF,TGTGCCAGCAGCTCCGATACTATGGACAGGGAAGGGAAGGGCTACACCTTC
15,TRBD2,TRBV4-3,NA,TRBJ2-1,CASSQGPAGEGEQFF,TGCGCCAGCAGCCAAGGTCCAGCGGGAGAGGGGGAGCAGTTCTTC
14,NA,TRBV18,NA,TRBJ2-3,CASSLGTNPDTQYF,TGTGCCAGCTCACTCGGGACCAATCCGGATACGCAGTATTTT
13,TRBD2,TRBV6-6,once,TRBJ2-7,CAIGTSGTYEQYF,TGTGCCATCGGGACTAGCGGGACCTACGAGCAGTACTTC
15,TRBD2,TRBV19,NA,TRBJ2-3,CASSGLAGGSDTQYF,TGTGCCAGTAGTGGACTAGCGGGAGGATCAGATACGCAGTATTTT
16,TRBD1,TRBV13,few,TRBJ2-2,CASSSYGTGGSGELFF,TGTGCCAGCAGCTCCTACGGGACAGGGGGCTCCGGGGAGCTGTTTTTT
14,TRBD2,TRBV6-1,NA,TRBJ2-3,CASRERGEADTQYF,TGTGCCAGCAGAGAGCGGGGGGAGGCAGATACGCAGTATTTT
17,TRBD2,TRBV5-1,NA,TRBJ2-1,CASSLVGLAILYNEQFF,TGCGCCAGCAGCTTGGTAGGACTAGCCATCCTCTACAATGAGCAGTTCTTC
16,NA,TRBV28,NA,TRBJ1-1,CASSYRTDFEDTEAFF,TGTGCCAGCAGTTACCGGACGGACTTTGAAGACACTGAAGCTTTCTTT
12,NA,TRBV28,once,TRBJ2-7,CASSVGTYEQYF,TGTGCCAGCAGTGTAGGTACCTACGAGCAGTACTTC
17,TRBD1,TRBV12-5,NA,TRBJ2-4,CASGLVRGQGDKNIQYF,TGTGCTAGTGGTTTGGTACGAGGACAGGGGGACAAAAACATTCAGTACTTC
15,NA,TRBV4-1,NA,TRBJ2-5,CASSQRTANKETQYF,TGCGCCAGCAGCCAACGGACAGCGAACAAGGAGACCCAGTACTTC
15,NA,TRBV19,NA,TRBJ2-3,CASSIGGGVSDTQYF,TGTGCCAGTAGTATTGGTGGAGGGGTGTCAGATACGCAGTATTTT
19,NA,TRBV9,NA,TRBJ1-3,CASSPRSEEGPSPGNTIYF,TGTGCCAGCAGCCCCCGTAGTGAAGAGGGACCAAGCCCTGGAAACACCATATATTTT
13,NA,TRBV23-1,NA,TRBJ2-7,CASRSWRGLEQYF,TGCGCCAGCAGGTCCTGGAGGGGGCTCGAGCAGTACTTC
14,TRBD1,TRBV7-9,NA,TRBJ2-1,CAGRQGSSYNEQFF,TGTGCCGGCCGACAGGGTAGCTCCTACAATGAGCAGTTCTTC
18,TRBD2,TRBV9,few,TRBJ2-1,CASSAGTSGSGAELEQFF,TGTGCCAGCAGCGCCGGGACTAGCGGGAGTGGGGCCGAGTTAGAGCAGTTCTTC
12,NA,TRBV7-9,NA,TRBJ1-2,CASSLSTYGYTF,TGTGCCAGCAGCTTATCTACCTATGGCTACACCTTC
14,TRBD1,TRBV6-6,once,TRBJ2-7,CASSYLQGAYEQYF,TGTGCCAGCAGTTACTTACAGGGGGCCTACGAGCAGTACTTC
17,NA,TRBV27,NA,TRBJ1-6,CASSLFPQGGFNSPLHF,TGTGCCAGCAGTTTATTTCCACAGGGTGGATTTAATTCACCCCTCCACTTT
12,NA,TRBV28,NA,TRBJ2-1,CASRSGGNEQFF,TGTGCCAGCAGATCCGGCGGCAATGAGCAGTTCTTC
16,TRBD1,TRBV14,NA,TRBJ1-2,CASSQRLDRGSGGYTF,TGTGCCAGCAGCCAAAGGCTCGACAGGGGGTCGGGCGGCTACACCTTC
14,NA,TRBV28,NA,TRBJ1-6,CASSPLAYNSPLHF,TGTGCCAGCAGTCCCCTAGCATATAATTCACCCCTCCACTTT
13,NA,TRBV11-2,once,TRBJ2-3,CASSLNFGDTQYF,TGTGCCAGCAGCTTAAATTTCGGGGATACGCAGTATTTT
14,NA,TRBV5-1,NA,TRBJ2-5,CASSSRGDQETQYF,TGCGCCAGCAGCTCTCGGGGCGACCAAGAGACCCAGTACTTC
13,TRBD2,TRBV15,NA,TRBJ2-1,CATEGLAGGEQFF,TGTGCCACCGAGGGACTAGCGGGAGGTGAGCAGTTCTTC
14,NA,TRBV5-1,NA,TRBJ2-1,CASSPGTGYNEQFF,TGCGCCAGCAGCCCCGGGACCGGCTACAATGAGCAGTTCTTC
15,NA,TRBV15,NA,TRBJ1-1,CATSRERDMGTEAFF,TGTGCCACCAGCAGAGAGCGGGACATGGGCACTGAAGCTTTCTTT
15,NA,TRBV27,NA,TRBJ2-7,CASSLGRHLTYEQYF,TGTGCCAGCAGTCTTGGGAGGCACCTAACCTACGAGCAGTACTTC
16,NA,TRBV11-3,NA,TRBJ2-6,CASSLGGALGANVLTF,TGTGCCAGCAGCTTAGGGGGGGCGCTTGGGGCCAACGTCCTGACTTTC
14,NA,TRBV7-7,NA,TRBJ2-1,CASSRYTDGNEQFF,TGTGCTAGCAGCCGATACACGGATGGGAATGAGCAGTTCTTC
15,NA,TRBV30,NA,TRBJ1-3,CAWSPGLSSGNTIYF,TGTGCCTGGAGTCCCGGGTTATCCTCTGGAAACACCATATATTTT
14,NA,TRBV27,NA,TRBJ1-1,CASSFTGMNTEAFF,TGTGCCAGCAGTTTTACAGGCATGAACACTGAAGCTTTCTTT
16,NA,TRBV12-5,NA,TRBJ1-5,CASGPPDSYSNQPQHF,TGTGCTAGTGGTCCACCGGACAGTTATAGCAATCAGCCCCAGCATTTT
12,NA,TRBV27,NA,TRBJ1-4,CASQGTAEKLFF,TGTGCCAGCCAAGGGACGGCGGAAAAACTGTTTTTT
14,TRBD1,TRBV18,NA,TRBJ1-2,CASSRGQEGHGYTF,TGTGCCAGCTCTCGGGGACAGGAGGGACATGGCTACACCTTC
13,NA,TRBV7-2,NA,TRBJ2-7,CASSGRQVGEQYF,TGTGCCAGCAGCGGTCGACAGGTTGGCGAGCAGTACTTC
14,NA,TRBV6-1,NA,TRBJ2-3,CAVKGGPNTDTQYF,TGTGCCGTGAAGGGTGGACCCAACACAGATACGCAGTATTTT
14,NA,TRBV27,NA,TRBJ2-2,CASRGGAHTGELFF,TGTGCCAGCAGGGGGGGGGCCCACACCGGGGAGCTGTTTTTT
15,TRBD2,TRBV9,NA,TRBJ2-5,CASSLLGGELETQYF,TGTGCCAGCAGCCTCTTGGGGGGGGAACTAGAGACCCAGTACTTC
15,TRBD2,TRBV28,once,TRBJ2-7,CASSLGGRALYEQYF,TGTGCCAGCAGTTTAGGAGGGAGGGCCCTGTACGAGCAGTACTTC
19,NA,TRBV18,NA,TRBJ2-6,CASSPPGAQRLSGANVLTF,TGTGCCAGCTCACCACCGGGGGCCCAAAGACTCTCTGGGGCCAACGTCCTGACTTTC
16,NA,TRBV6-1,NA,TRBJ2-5,CASSERGRRLRETQYF,TGTGCCAGCAGCGAAAGGGGCAGGAGGTTGAGAGAGACCCAGTACTTC
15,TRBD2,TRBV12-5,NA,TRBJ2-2,CASGTTSGNTGELFF,TGTGCTAGTGGTACGACTAGCGGTAACACCGGGGAGCTGTTTTTT
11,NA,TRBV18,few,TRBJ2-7,CASSPPGEQYF,TGTGCCAGCTCACCACCGGGAGAGCAGTACTTC
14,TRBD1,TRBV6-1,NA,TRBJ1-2,CASSEQHRGAGYTF,TGTGCCAGCAGTGAACAGCACAGGGGCGCTGGCTACACCTTC
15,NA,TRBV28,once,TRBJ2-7,CASSSPGTATYEQYF,TGTGCCAGCAGTTCACCCGGGACTGCCACCTACGAGCAGTACTTC
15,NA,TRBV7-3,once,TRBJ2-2,CASSLGVLGTGELFF,TGTGCCAGCAGCTTAGGCGTTCTGGGCACCGGGGAGCTGTTTTTT
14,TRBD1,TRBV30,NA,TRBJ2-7,CAWSAGTGVGEQYF,TGTGCCTGGAGCGCCGGGACAGGGGTGGGCGAGCAGTACTTC
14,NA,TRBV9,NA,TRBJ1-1,CASSPSGGDTEAFF,TGTGCCAGCAGCCCGTCGGGCGGGGACACTGAAGCTTTCTTT
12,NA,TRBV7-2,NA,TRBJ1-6,CASSSSGSPLHF,TGTGCCAGCAGCTCCTCGGGATCACCCCTCCACTTT
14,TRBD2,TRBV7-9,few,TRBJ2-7,CASSPQGGFDEQYF,TGTGCCAGCAGCCCCCAGGGAGGGTTCGACGAGCAGTACTTC
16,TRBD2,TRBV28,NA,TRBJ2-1,CASTVVAGGSYNEQFF,TGTGCCAGCACCGTAGTGGCGGGAGGTTCCTACAATGAGCAGTTCTTC
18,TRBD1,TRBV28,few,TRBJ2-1,CASSFQGVITSSYNEQFF,TGTGCCAGCAGTTTTCAGGGGGTAATTACCAGCTCCTACAATGAGCAGTTCTTC
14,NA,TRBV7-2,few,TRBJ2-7,CASSLLLMAYEQYF,TGTGCCAGCAGCTTGTTGCTGATGGCCTACGAGCAGTACTTC
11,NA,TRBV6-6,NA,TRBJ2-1,CASSPLGEQFF,TGTGCCAGCAGTCCCCTGGGGGAGCAGTTCTTC